This record covers a single TCR beta chain. From germline, CDR1 is MNHEY and CDR2 SVGAGI. Trimming shortened V by 4 bases and J by 1 base, and 11 bases separated the two germline ends. CDR3 size: 16 residues. TCRdb keeps only in-frame clones here, not all; method: immunoSEQ multiplex PCR. The table lists some 240,000 clones, just over 65% of them singletons, with over 8.5% in the top ten. The sample originates from a study of shared clonotypes between healthy human individuals. Sequencing was done on a sample of memory CD4+ T cells sorted from blood. Described subset: CD45RA-negative fraction. The rearrangement links TRBV6-5 to TRBJ2-6; D is ambiguous. This TCR came from a young man in good health. Here the CDR3 DNA reads TGTGCCAGCAGTTTTGAGCAGTCGTCTGGGGCCAACGTCCTGACTTTC. Its translation: CASSFEQSSGANVLTF.